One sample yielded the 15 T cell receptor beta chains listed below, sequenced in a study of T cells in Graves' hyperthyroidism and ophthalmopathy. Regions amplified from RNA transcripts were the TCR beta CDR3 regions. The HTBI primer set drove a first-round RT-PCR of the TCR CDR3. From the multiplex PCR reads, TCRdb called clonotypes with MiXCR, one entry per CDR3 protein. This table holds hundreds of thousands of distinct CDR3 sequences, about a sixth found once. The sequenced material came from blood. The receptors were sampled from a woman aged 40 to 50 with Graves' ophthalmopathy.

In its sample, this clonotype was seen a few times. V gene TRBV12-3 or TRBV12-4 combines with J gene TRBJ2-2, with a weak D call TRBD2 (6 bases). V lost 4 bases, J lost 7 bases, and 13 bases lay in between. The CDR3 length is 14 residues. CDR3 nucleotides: TGTGCCAGCAGTTGGAGGGTTAGGGTCGGGGAGCTGTTTTTT. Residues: CASSWRVRVGELFF.

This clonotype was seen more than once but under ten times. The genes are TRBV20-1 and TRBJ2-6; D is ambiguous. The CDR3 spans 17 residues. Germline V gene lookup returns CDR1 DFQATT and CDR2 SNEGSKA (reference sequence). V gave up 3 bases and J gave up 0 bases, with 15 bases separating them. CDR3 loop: CSASFGLGASGANVLTF. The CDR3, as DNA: TGCAGTGCTAGCTTTGGGTTAGGAGCCTCTGGGGCCAACGTCCTGACTTTC.

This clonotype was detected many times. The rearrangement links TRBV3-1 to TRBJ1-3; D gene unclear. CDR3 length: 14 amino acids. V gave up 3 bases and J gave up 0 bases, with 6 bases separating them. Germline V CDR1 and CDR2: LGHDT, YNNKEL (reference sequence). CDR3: CASSHQSSGNTIYF. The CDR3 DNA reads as TGTGCCAGCAGCCACCAGTCCTCTGGAAACACCATATATTTT. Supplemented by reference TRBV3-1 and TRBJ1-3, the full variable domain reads DTAVSQTPKYLVTQMGNDKSIKCEQNLGHDTMYWYKQDSKKFLKIMFSYNNKELIINETVPNRFSPKSPDKAHLNLHINSLELGDSAVYFCASSHQSSGNTIYFGEGSWLTVV.

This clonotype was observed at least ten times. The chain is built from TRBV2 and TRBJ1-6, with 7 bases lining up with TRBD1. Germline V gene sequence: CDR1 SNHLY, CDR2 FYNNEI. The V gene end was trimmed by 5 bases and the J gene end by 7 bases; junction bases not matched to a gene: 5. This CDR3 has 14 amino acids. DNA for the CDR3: TGTGCCAGCAGTAGACAGGGCCCGAATTCACCCCTCCACTTT. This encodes CASSRQGPNSPLHF. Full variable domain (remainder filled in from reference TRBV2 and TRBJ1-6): EPEVTQTPSHQVTQMGQEVILRCVPISNHLYFYWYRQILGQKVEFLVSFYNNEISEKSEIFDDQFSVERPDGSNFTLKIRSTKLEDSAMYFCASSRQGPNSPLHFGNGTRLTVT.

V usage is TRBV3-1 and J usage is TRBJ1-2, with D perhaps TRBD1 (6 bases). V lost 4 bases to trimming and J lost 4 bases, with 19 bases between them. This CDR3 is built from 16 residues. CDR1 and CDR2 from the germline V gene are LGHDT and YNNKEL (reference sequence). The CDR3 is CASSPWGGPNGYGYTF. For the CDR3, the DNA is TGTGCCAGCAGCCCCTGGGGGGGGCCCAACGGCTATGGCTACACCTTC.

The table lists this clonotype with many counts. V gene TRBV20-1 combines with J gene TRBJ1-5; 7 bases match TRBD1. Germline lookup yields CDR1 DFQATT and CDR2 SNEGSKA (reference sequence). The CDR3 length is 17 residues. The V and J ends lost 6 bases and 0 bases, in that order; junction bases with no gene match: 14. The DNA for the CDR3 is TGCAGTGCCTCTTCAGGGACAGCCCAGAATAGCAATCAGCCCCAGCATTTT. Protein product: CSASSGTAQNSNQPQHF.

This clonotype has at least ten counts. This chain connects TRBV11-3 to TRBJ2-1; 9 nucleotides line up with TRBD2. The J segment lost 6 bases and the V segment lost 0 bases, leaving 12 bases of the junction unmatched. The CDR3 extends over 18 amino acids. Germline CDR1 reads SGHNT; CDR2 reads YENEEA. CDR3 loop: CASSLDIWGSGRRNEQFF. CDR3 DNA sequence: TGTGCCAGCAGCTTAGATATCTGGGGTAGCGGGAGACGCAATGAGCAGTTCTTC. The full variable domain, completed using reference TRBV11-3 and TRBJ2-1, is EAGVVQSPRYKIIEKKQPVAFWCNPISGHNTLYWYLQNLGQGPELLIRYENEEAVDDSQLPKDRFSAERLKGVDSTLKIQPAELGDSAVYLCASSLDIWGSGRRNEQFFGPGTRLTVL.

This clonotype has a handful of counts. The CDR3 here is CASSIAAGRSALGAQYF. The CDR3 DNA reads as TGTGCCAGTAGTATTGCTGCAGGTCGAAGCGCCTTGGGGGCACAGTATTTT. The chain couples TRBV19 to TRBJ2-3, with D perhaps TRBD1 (6 bases). CDR1 is LNHDA and CDR2 is SQIVND in the germline V gene (reference sequence). The CDR3 sequence is 17 residues long. V lost 3 bases, J lost 12 bases, and 28 bases lay in between.

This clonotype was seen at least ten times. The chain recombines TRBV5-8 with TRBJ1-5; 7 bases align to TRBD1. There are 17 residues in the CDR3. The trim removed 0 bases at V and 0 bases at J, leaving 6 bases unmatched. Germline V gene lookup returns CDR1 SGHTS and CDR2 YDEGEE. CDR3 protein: CASSLGGDSYSNQPQHF. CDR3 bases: TGTGCCAGCAGCTTGGGGGGGGACAGTTATAGCAATCAGCCCCAGCATTTT. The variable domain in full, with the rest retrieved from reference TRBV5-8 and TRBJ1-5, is EAGVTQSPTHLIKTRGQQATLRCSPISGHTSVYWYQQALGLGLQFLLWYDEGEERNRGNFPPRFSGRQFPNYSSELNVNALELEDSALYLCASSLGGDSYSNQPQHFGDGTRLSIL.

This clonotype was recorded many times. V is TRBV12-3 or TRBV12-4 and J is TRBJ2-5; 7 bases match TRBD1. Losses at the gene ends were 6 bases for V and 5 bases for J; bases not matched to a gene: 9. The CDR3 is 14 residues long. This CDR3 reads CASSLRQGGETQYF. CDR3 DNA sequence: TGTGCCAGCAGCTTGCGACAGGGCGGCGAGACCCAGTACTTC.

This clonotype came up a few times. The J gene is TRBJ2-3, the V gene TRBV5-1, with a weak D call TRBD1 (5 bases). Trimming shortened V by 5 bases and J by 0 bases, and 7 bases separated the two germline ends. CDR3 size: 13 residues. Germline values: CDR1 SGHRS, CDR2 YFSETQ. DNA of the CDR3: TGCGCCAGCAGAGGACACAGCACAGATACGCAGTATTTT. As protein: CASRGHSTDTQYF.

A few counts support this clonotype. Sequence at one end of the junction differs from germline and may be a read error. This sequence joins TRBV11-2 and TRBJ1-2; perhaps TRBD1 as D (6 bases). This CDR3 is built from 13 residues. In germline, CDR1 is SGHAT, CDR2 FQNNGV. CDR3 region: CASSLQGSYGHTF. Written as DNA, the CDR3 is TGTGCCAGCAGTTTACAGGGTTCCTATGGCCACACCTTC. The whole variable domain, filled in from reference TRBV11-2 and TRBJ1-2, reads EAGVAQSPRYKIIEKRQSVAFWCNPISGHATLYWYQQILGQGPKLLIQFQNNGVVDDSQLPKDRFSAERLKGVDSTLKIQPAKLEDSAVYLCASSLQGSYGHTFGSGTRLTVV.

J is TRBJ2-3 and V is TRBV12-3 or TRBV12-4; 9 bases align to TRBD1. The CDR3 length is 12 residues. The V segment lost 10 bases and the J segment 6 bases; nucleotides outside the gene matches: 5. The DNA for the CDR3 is TGTGCCACCAACAGGGGGCGTGATACGCAGTATTTT. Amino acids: CATNRGRDTQYF.

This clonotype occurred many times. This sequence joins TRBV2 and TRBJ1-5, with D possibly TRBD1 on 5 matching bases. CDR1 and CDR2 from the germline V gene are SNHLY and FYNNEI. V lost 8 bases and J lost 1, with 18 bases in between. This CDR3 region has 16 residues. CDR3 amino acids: CASDRGKGTSNQPQHF. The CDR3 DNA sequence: TGTGCCAGCGACAGAGGTAAGGGAACCAGCAATCAGCCCCAGCATTTT.

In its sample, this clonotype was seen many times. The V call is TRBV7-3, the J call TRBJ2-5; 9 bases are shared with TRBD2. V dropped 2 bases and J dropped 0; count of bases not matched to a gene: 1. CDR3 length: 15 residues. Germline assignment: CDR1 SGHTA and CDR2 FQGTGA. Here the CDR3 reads CASSLGGGDQETQYF. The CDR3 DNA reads TGTGCCAGCAGCTTAGGCGGGGGGGACCAAGAGACCCAGTACTTC.